The present T cell receptor (beta chain) was sequenced within a study of blood T cell repertoires in COVID-19. Study at large: Collection of acute and convalescent COVID-19 samples took place in the United States, Italy and Spain. The analysed material was cDNA or gDNA that came from T cells, B-cell-depleted T cells, or PBMCs.

Under the authors' procedure: Using reference gene primer amplification, nucleated cell counts were estimated. The method was immunoSEQ multiplex PCR; TCRdb's version includes in-frame clones alone and lacks a portion of them. That table supplies the V and J calls and clone size; D and trimming were determined from the DNA. The top ten clones hold around a sixth of a sample with some 100,000 clones, around 84% of them seen once. J was trimmed by 4 bases and V by 5 bases; bases with no gene match: 5. Germline-derived CDR1 and CDR2 are GTSNPN and SVGIG (reference sequence). The CDR3 totals 13 residues. This clone occurred a few times.

Sequencing was performed on peripheral blood. The chain is built from TRBV30 and TRBJ1-5; 7 bases fit TRBD1. The clonotype was recovered from a woman aged 60-75 years with acute or convalescent COVID-19. CDR3 sequence (DNA): TGTGCCTGGTCGGGACAGAGGAATCAGCCCCAGCATTTT. It translates to CAWSGQRNQPQHF.